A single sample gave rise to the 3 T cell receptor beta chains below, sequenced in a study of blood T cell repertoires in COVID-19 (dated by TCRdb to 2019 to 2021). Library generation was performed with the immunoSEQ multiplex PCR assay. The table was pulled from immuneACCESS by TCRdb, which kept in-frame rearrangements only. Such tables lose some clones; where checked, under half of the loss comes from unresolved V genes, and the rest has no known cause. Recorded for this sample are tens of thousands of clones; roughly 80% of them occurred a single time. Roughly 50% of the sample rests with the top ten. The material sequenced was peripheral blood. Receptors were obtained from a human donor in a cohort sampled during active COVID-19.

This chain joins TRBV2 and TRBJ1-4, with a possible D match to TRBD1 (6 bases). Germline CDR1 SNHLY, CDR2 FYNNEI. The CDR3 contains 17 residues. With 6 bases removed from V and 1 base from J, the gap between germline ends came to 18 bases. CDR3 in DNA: TGTGCCAGCAGATTTTCTGGGGGCGCGGGAACTAATGAAAAACTGTTTTTT. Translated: CASRFSGGAGTNEKLFF.

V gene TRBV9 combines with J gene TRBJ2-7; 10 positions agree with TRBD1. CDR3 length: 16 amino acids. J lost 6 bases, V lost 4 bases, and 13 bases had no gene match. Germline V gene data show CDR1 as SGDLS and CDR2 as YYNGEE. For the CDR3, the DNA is TGTGCCAGCAGCAAGACAGGGGGCCTAACCTCGGTCGAGCAGTACTTC. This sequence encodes CASSKTGGLTSVEQYF.

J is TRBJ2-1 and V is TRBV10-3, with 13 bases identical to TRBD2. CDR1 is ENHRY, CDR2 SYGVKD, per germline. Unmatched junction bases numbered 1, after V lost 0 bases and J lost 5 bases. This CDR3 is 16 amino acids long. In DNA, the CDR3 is TGTGCCATCAGTGAGTCGGGGACTAGCGGGAACAATGAGCAGTTCTTC. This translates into CAISESGTSGNNEQFF.